This T cell receptor beta chain was recovered during a study of kidney transplant recipient with SARS-CoV-2 infection. Each CDR3 protein is one row after TCRdb ran MiXCR on the reads. The repertoire consists of 200,000 to 300,000 distinct CDR3 sequences, with under 35% occurring once and the leading ten covering under 7.5%. Germline V lookup: CDR1 LNHDA, CDR2 SQIVND (reference sequence). Trimming stripped 3 bases from V and 4 bases from J, with 21 bases between. This CDR3 has 17 amino acids. The sample in question was a blood sample, obtained at baseline and around day 110 from a kidney transplant recipient. The TCR originated in a male patient aged 25-45 years who had COVID-19 and was a kidney transplant recipient. These T cells may partly come from the graft donor. V is TRBV19 and J is TRBJ1-2; D not certain. The CDR3 nucleotides read TGTGCCAGTAGTATGCGAATGACAAATCGAAAGACCTATGGCTACACCTTC. Its translation: CASSMRMTNRKTYGYTF.